This T cell receptor (beta chain) was recovered during a study of blood T cell repertoires in COVID-19 (dated by TCRdb to 2018 to 2021). Regarding the complete study: Collaborator samples came from the United States, Italy and Spain and covered acute and convalescent phases of COVID-19. Samples were obtained from the ongoing ImmuneRACE study (first 160 participants) and from over a thousand subjects provided by 6 global collaborators. The prospective study material was composed of cDNA or gDNA derived from T cells, B-cell-depleted T cells, or PBMCs. Where available, HLA class I and class II types were obtained from metadata supplied by the sample provider rather than from assay-based typing. The repertoires were released in a freely available public database meant as a resource for research on the immune response to SARS-CoV-2. The sample metadata nearly always contained a de-identified subject ID, COVID-19 status, age in years and sex. Deeply sampled blood TCRbeta repertoires from subjects exposed to, actively infected with, or recovered from COVID-19 were included in the dataset. The study at large found these results: The quantity of clinical and demographic metadata differed by source and by participant and was supplied without curation.

Participants in the prospective study were aged about 18 to 89 years, lived in about two dozen United States geographic areas, and enrolled through a virtual design. Cohort assignment in the prospective study relied on participant-reported clinical history from a screening survey and a study questionnaire. ImmuneRACE Cohort 3 recovered participants were defined by two consecutive negative NP/OP PCR tests, healthcare professional clearance, or symptom resolution. Each participant in the prospective study had whole blood, serum and a nasopharyngeal or oropharyngeal swab collected by mobile phlebotomists. Participants in the prospective study had the option to provide additional blood draws and questionnaires over a 2-month period. Blood samples from the prospective study were shipped frozen or at room temperature prior to DNA extraction. About this clone: Its antigen target is currently unknown. Per-nucleotide qualities are absent, and no much larger clonotype sits a single base away. The sample contains more than one DNA sequence encoding this CDR3.

TCRbeta CDR3 regions were amplified from genomic DNA by means of the immunoSEQ Assay, a bias-controlled multiplex PCR. In the original analysis: The number of nucleated cells in each sample was estimated by amplification of reference gene primers within the assay. Sequence reads were collapsed and filtered to measure the absolute abundance of every unique TCRbeta CDR3 rearrangement. For each sample, productive Simpson clonality was calculated by taking the square root of Simpson's diversity index across productive rearrangements. Imported from immuneACCESS, the table was reduced by TCRdb to in-frame sequences with V and J called. These copies leave out some clones; in studies compared against another copy, an unresolved V gene accounts for under half, and the cause of the remainder is not known. V and J calls and clone size follow that table, whereas D and trimming were derived from the DNA. Counted in this sample were approximately 300,000 clones; roughly 89% of them appeared once. Approximately 5% of the sample lies in the top ten.

Specimen: PBMCs or T cells enriched from blood (not recorded which). This TCR derives from a man in his fifties or sixties who had recovered from COVID-19.

The sequence in DNA is TGCGCCAGCAGCCTGACTAGCGGAACCTACGAGCAGTACTTC. Its translation reads: CASSLTSGTYEQYF. The chain joins TRBV5-1 to TRBJ2-7; 9 central bases correspond to TRBD2. The V end gives up 4 bases and the J end 2 bases, leaving 4 bases in the junction not matched to a gene. The CDR3 contains 14 residues, cysteine and phenylalanine counted. Of the read, only the CDR3 DNA is kept; its 42 bases are in frame from base 1. As encoded in the germline V gene, CDR1 is SGHRS while CDR2 is YFSETQ.